The clone carrying this T cell receptor beta chain was detected a few times. The source of the sample is a study of blood T cell repertoires in COVID-19. Study information: COVID-19 samples collected from the United States, Italy and Spain covered acute and convalescent phases. PBMCs, B-cell-depleted T cells, or T cells were the source of the cDNA or gDNA that made up the material.

Methods used by the authors: For nucleated cells, counts were estimated from reference gene primer amplification. Only in-frame clones appear in the TCRdb table, and some are missing; sequencing was by immunoSEQ multiplex PCR. The DNA was the basis for D and trimming; V, J and clone size are from that table. Among roughly 45,000 clones listed, approximately 90% were seen once. Germline CDR1 reads SGHVS; CDR2 reads FNYEAQ. The CDR3 contains 16 residues. V lost 1 base, J lost 0 bases, and 2 bases stayed unmatched. Sample: peripheral blood. This TCR was recovered from a man aged 55 to 70 with active COVID-19. The chain carries TRBV7-6 and TRBJ2-3; TRBD1 aligns across 9 bases. CDR3 nucleotides: TGTGCCAGCAGCTTAGGGACAGGGGTTAGCACAGATACGCAGTATTTT. As protein: CASSLGTGVSTDTQYF.